The clone carrying this TCR beta chain was counted once. The V and J ends lost 5 bases and 7 bases respectively, with 15 bases between them. The germline gives CDR1 LNHDA, CDR2 SQIVND (reference sequence). The CDR3 length is 15 residues. The assay was immunoSEQ multiplex PCR, and TCRdb's table has in-frame clones only and misses some. The sample shows roughly 300,000 clones, 87% of them seen only once. This entry comes from a study of blood T cell repertoires in COVID-19. The source is a woman aged 25 to 39 who had recovered from COVID-19. V gene TRBV19 combines with J gene TRBJ1-6, with D perhaps matching TRBD1 (5 bases). Sample: PBMCs or T cells enriched from blood (not recorded which). This chain's CDR3 is CASSSGRADNSPLHF. CDR3 coding DNA: TGTGCCAGTAGTTCCGGCAGGGCGGACAATTCACCCCTCCACTTT.